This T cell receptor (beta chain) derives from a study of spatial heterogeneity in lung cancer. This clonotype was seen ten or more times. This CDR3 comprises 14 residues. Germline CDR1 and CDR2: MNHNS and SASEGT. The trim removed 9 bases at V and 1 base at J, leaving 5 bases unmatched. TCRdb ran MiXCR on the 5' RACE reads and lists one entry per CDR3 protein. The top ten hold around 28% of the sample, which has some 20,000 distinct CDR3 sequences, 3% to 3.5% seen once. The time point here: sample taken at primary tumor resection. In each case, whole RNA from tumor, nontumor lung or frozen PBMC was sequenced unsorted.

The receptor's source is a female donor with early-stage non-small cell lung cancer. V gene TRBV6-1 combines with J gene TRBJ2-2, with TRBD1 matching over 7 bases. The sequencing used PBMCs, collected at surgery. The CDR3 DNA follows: TGTGCCAGTAGGACAGGCCAGAACACCGGGGAGCTGTTTTTT. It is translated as CASRTGQNTGELFF.